This T cell receptor (beta chain) was captured in a study of beta chain features in type 1 diabetes. The overall study: In age, gender and cell yields, patients were similar to healthy donors.

cDNA synthesis used the whole RNA isolate, giving expressed TCRB sequences. Mean read depth for naive, central memory and regulatory T cell samples was several million reads. Measured with immunoSEQ multiplex PCR; TCRdb has only the in-frame clones, and not every one. The data contain about 330,000 clones, 11% of them singletons. Each sorted population was over 95% pure. This CDR3 is 14 amino acids long. V shed 5 bases and J shed 0 bases, with 11 bases lying between them. Germline assignment: CDR1 SGHRS and CDR2 YFSETQ. The sequence was obtained from a woman aged 25 to 45 in good health. J is TRBJ1-1 and V is TRBV5-1; no firm D call. The sequenced sample was naive CD4+ T cells from blood. The CDR3 DNA is TGCGCCAGCAGTTTTTACGACATGAACACTGAAGCTTTCTTT. Translated, it gives CASSFYDMNTEAFF.